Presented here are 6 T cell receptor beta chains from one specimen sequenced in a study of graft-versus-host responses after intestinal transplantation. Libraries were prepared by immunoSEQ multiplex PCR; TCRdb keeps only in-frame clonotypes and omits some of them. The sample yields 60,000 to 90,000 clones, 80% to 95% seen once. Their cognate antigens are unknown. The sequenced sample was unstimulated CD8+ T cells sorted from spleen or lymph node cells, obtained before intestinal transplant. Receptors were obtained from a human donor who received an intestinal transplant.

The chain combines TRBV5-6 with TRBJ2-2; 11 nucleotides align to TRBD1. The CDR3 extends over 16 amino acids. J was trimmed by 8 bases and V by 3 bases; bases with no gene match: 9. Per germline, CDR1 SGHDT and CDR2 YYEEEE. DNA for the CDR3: TGTGCCAGCAGCTCCGAGGACAGGGGGCAGGCAGGGGAGCTGTTTTTT. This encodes CASSSEDRGQAGELFF.

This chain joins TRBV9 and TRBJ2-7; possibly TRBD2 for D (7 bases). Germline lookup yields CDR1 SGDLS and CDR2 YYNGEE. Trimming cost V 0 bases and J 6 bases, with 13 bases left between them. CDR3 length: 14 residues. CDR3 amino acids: CASSVDGGAGEQYF. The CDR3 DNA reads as TGTGCCAGCAGCGTAGATGGGGGGGCGGGCGAGCAGTACTTC.

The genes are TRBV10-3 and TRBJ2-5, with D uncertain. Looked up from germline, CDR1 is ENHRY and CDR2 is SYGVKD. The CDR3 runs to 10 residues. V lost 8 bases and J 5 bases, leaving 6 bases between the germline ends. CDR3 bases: TGTGCCATCCCCGCGGAGACCCAGTACTTC. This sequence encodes CAIPAETQYF.

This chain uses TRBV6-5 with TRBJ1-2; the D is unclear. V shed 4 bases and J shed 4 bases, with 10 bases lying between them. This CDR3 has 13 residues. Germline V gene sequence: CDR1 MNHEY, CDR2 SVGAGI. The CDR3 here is CASSLAGSYGYTF. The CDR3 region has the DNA TGTGCCAGCAGTTTGGCAGGAAGCTATGGCTACACCTTC.

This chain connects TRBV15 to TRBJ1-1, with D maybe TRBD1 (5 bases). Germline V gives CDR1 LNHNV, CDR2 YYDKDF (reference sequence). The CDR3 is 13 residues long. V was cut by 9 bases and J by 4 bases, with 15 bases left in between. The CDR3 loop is CATAPSGGTEAFF. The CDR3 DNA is TGTGCCACAGCCCCCTCGGGGGGCACTGAAGCTTTCTTT.

The CDR3 here is CASSLQGAGEKLFF. As DNA, the CDR3 is TGTGCCAGCAGTCTTCAGGGGGCTGGTGAAAAACTGTTTTTT. This chain joins TRBV27 and TRBJ1-4; 8 bases match TRBD1. V shed 5 bases, J shed 7 bases, and the junction held 6 bases outside the gene matches. The CDR3 length is 14 residues. Germline CDR1 and CDR2: MNHEY and SMNVEV (reference sequence).